Each of the 25 T cell receptor beta chains below was sequenced from the same sample in a study of blood T cell repertoires in COVID-19. TCRdb's table, derived via immunoSEQ multiplex PCR, lists solely in-frame clones and lacks some. The profile shows roughly 100,000 clones, around 73% of them singletons. The sequencing sample was made of peripheral blood. These receptors were taken from a man between 60 and 75 years old with active or convalescent COVID-19.

DNA for the CDR3: TGTGCCAGCAGTTCCATAGTAAGGAGGACTGAAGCTTTCTTT. Translation: CASSSIVRRTEAFF. The chain employs TRBV6-2 or TRBV6-3 and TRBJ1-1; D call uncertain. Germline values: CDR1 MNHEY, CDR2 SVGEGT. The length of the CDR3 is 14 residues. Deletions cut 4 bases from V and 5 bases from J, with 14 bases between.

The J gene is TRBJ2-1, the V gene TRBV2, with 10 bases lining up with TRBD1. J lost 2 bases, V lost 3 bases, and 7 bases had no gene match. This CDR3 region has 17 residues. The V gene's germline CDR1 is SNHLY and CDR2 FYNNEI. The CDR3 loop is CASSDTRTGGPYNEQFF. The CDR3 nucleotides read TGTGCCAGCAGTGATACCCGGACAGGGGGTCCCTACAATGAGCAGTTCTTC.

CDR3 sequence reads: CASSWGQNSPLHF. The CDR3 DNA sequence: TGTGCCAGCAGCTGGGGACAGAATTCACCCCTCCACTTT. The chain carries TRBV5-6 and TRBJ1-6, with 7 bases fitting TRBD1. CDR3 length: 13 amino acids. V gave up 3 bases and J gave up 7 bases; unmatched junction bases: 1. Germline values: CDR1 SGHDT, CDR2 YYEEEE.

The chain joins TRBV29-1 to TRBJ2-7; 7 bases line up with TRBD1. Per the germline V gene, CDR1 is SQVTM and CDR2 is ANQGSEA. The J segment lost 4 bases and the V segment lost 2 bases, leaving 8 bases of the junction unmatched. This CDR3 region has 14 residues. CDR3 DNA: TGCAGCGTTGAATGGTGGGGACAGCCTTACGAGCAGTACTTC. The encoded protein is CSVEWWGQPYEQYF.

The rearrangement links TRBV4-3 to TRBJ2-1; D is perhaps TRBD2 (5 bases). Germline V lookup: CDR1 LGHNA, CDR2 YSLEER. Trimming cost V 0 bases and J 9 bases, with 15 bases left between them. This CDR3 is built from 15 residues. This CDR3 reads CASSQDPLDLAEQFF. DNA for the CDR3: TGCGCCAGCAGCCAAGATCCCCTGGACTTGGCTGAGCAGTTCTTC.

The chain couples TRBV29-1 to TRBJ2-4, with D perhaps TRBD1 (5 bases). Between the trimmed V and J ends, which lost 8 bases and 0 bases, there was a span of 11 bases. The CDR3 has 13 residues. Germline assignment: CDR1 SQVTM and CDR2 ANQGSEA. CDR3 nucleotide sequence: TGCAGCTTTCAGGGTATAGCCAAAAACATTCAGTACTTC. Translated, it gives CSFQGIAKNIQYF.

The chain combines TRBV18 with TRBJ2-7; D is perhaps TRBD2 (5 bases). Germline V CDR1 and CDR2: KGHSH, LQKENI. Trimming removed 6 bases from V and 6 bases from J, with 15 bases in between. The length of the CDR3 is 13 residues. In nucleotides, the CDR3 is TGTGCCAGCTCCCCTGGAACACGGGGCGAGCAGTACGTC. Its translation is CASSPGTRGEQYV.

V is TRBV5-1 and J is TRBJ1-2, with D unclear. Germline V CDR1 and CDR2: SGHRS, YFSETQ. Trimming took 0 bases from V and 2 from J, leaving 8 bases between them. The CDR3 loop spans 14 amino acids. CDR3 DNA: TGCGCCAGCAGCTTGGCGGACTTAAACTATGGCTACACCTTC. This gives the protein CASSLADLNYGYTF. Supplemented by reference TRBV5-1 and TRBJ1-2, the full variable domain reads KAGVTQTPRYLIKTRGQQVTLSCSPISGHRSVSWYQQTPGQGLQFLFEYFSETQRNKGNFPGRFSGRQFSNSRSEMNVSTLELGDSALYLCASSLADLNYGYTFGSGTRLTVV.

This clone was counted a few times. V and J are TRBV19 and TRBJ2-1; TRBD2 aligns across 14 bases. CDR1 and CDR2 from the germline V gene are LNHDA and SQIVND (reference sequence). V was pared by 2 bases and J by 8 bases, with 2 bases of the junction left unmatched. This CDR3 region has 15 residues. CDR3 amino acids: CASSISGLAGDEQFF. CDR3 DNA sequence: TGTGCCAGTAGTATATCGGGACTAGCGGGAGATGAGCAGTTCTTC.

The V gene is TRBV19, the J gene TRBJ2-7, with a possible D match to TRBD2 (5 bases). With 5 bases removed from V and 2 bases from J, the gap between germline ends came to 13 bases. This CDR3 is built from 14 residues. Per the germline V gene, CDR1 is LNHDA and CDR2 is SQIVND (reference sequence). The CDR3 reads CASSPSGSTYEQYF. The CDR3 nucleotides are TGTGCCAGTAGTCCCTCGGGGTCTACCTACGAGCAGTACTTC. Full variable domain (missing parts from reference TRBV19 and TRBJ2-7): DGGITQSPKYLFRKEGQNVTLSCEQNLNHDAMYWYRQDPGQGLRLIYYSQIVNDFQKGDIAEGYSVSREKKESFPLTVTSAQKNPTAFYLCASSPSGSTYEQYFGPGTRLTVT.

This rearrangement joins TRBV5-6 to TRBJ2-1; D is perhaps TRBD2 (6 bases). With 4 bases removed from V and 4 bases from J, the gap between germline ends came to 12 bases. CDR1 and CDR2 from the germline V gene are SGHDT and YYEEEE. This CDR3 is 14 amino acids long. CDR3 loop: CASSGGTRYNEQFF. As DNA, the CDR3 is TGTGCCAGCAGCGGCGGGACCCGGTACAATGAGCAGTTCTTC.

The genes are TRBV14 and TRBJ2-1, with TRBD2 identical over 15 bases. Trimming at V came to 3 bases and at J to 8 bases, leaving 2 bases not matched to a gene. CDR3 size: 15 residues. Looked up from germline, CDR1 is SGHDN and CDR2 is FVKESK. CDR3 DNA sequence: TGTGCCAGCAGCCATTGGACTAGCGGGAGGGATGAGCAGTTCTTC. Its translation: CASSHWTSGRDEQFF.

In its sample, this clone was seen once. The V gene is TRBV5-4, the J gene TRBJ1-6, with a tentative D call TRBD1 (6 bases). This CDR3 spans 13 amino acids. CDR1 and CDR2 from the germline V gene are SGHNT and YYREEE (reference sequence). V was trimmed by 1 base and J by 10 bases, leaving 9 bases between them. The CDR3 DNA reads TGTGCCAGCAGCTTGCAGGGGAGCTCACCCCTCCACTTT. Translation gives CASSLQGSSPLHF. Supplemented by reference TRBV5-4 and TRBJ1-6, the full variable domain reads ETGVTQSPTHLIKTRGQQVTLRCSSQSGHNTVSWYQQALGQGPQFIFQYYREEENGRGNFPPRFSGLQFPNYSSELNVNALELDDSALYLCASSLQGSSPLHFGNGTRLTVT.

The rearrangement links TRBV28 to TRBJ2-7; 9 nucleotides line up with TRBD1. This CDR3 has 15 residues. From germline, CDR1 is MDHEN and CDR2 SYDVKM. With 5 bases clipped from V and 5 bases from J, the junction kept 10 bases outside the gene matches. The CDR3 sequence: CASSTPGTGFNEQYF. The CDR3 DNA sequence: TGTGCCAGCAGTACACCCGGGACAGGGTTCAACGAGCAGTACTTC. The full variable domain, its missing parts supplied by reference TRBV28 and TRBJ2-7, is DVKVTQSSRYLVKRTGEKVFLECVQDMDHENMFWYRQDPGLGLRLIYFSYDVKMKEKGDIPEGYSVSREKKERFSLILESASTNQTSMYLCASSTPGTGFNEQYFGPGTRLTVT.

The chain recombines TRBV14 with TRBJ1-1; tentative D call: TRBD1 (6 bases). The CDR3 length is 14 residues. V dropped 4 bases and J dropped 9 bases, with 18 bases sitting between them. The germline V gene encodes CDR1 SGHDN and CDR2 FVKESK. The CDR3 here is CASSPGARTDKAFF. Here the CDR3 DNA reads TGTGCCAGCAGCCCGGGCGCGAGGACAGATAAAGCTTTCTTT. The variable domain in full, with the rest retrieved from reference TRBV14 and TRBJ1-1, is EAGVTQFPSHSVIEKGQTVTLRCDPISGHDNLYWYRRVMGKEIKFLLHFVKESKQDESGMPNNRFLAERTGGTYSTLKVQPAELEDSGVYFCASSPGARTDKAFFGQGTRLTVV.

V and J are TRBV14 and TRBJ2-7; 7 bases are a match to TRBD2. V dropped 4 bases and J dropped 6; count of bases not matched to a gene: 9. The CDR3 has 14 residues. Per the germline V gene, CDR1 is SGHDN and CDR2 is FVKESK. CDR3 nucleotide sequence: TGTGCCAGCAGCCCCCTTTTGGGAGGGACCGAGCAGTACTTC. Its protein is CASSPLLGGTEQYF.

The chain couples TRBV18 to TRBJ1-4, with D unclear. V lost 2 bases to trimming and J lost 0 bases, with 7 bases between them. The germline V gene encodes CDR1 KGHSH and CDR2 LQKENI. The CDR3 is 15 amino acids. CDR3: CASSPSGTTNEKLFF. The CDR3 coding sequence is TGTGCCAGCTCACCATCGGGTACAACTAATGAAAAACTGTTTTTT.

The rearrangement joins TRBV28 to TRBJ2-2; TRBD2 matches 14 bases. The germline gives CDR1 MDHEN, CDR2 SYDVKM. The CDR3 spans 15 residues. V gave up 3 bases and J gave up 8 bases; unmatched junction bases: 2. The CDR3 region is CASSLTSGRAGELFF. CDR3 bases: TGTGCCAGCAGTTTGACTAGCGGGAGGGCGGGGGAGCTGTTTTTT.

This clone was detected only a few times. The rearrangement uses TRBV5-6 and TRBJ2-2, with D possibly being TRBD2 (6 bases). Germline lookup yields CDR1 SGHDT and CDR2 YYEEEE. The CDR3 spans 15 residues. V was clipped by 0 bases and J by 2 bases, with 8 bases between them. CDR3 loop: CASSLGGTNTGELFF. In DNA form, the CDR3 reads TGTGCCAGCAGCTTGGGAGGGACTAACACCGGGGAGCTGTTTTTT.

J is TRBJ2-3 and V is TRBV7-6; 8 bases agree with TRBD1. V shed 3 bases, J shed 1 base, and the junction held 3 bases outside the gene matches. Germline CDR1 is SGHVS and CDR2 is FNYEAQ. This CDR3 comprises 15 residues. The CDR3 spells CASSFRTGRTDTQYF. As DNA, the CDR3 is TGTGCCAGCAGCTTTCGGACAGGGCGCACAGATACGCAGTATTTT.

This clone was seen only a few times. The chain uses TRBV21-1 and TRBJ1-1; TRBD1 was called by the table and not checked on the DNA. TRBV21-1 is marked as a pseudogene. CDR3 length: 15 residues. CDR3: CASSGPGQGETEAFF. DNA for the CDR3: TGTGCCAGCAGCGGCCCAGGACAGGGGGAAACTGAAGCTTTCTTT.

The J gene is TRBJ1-6, the V gene TRBV3-1 (or the pseudogene TRBV3-2); no firm D call. CDR3 length: 14 amino acids. With 1 base removed from V and 8 bases from J, the gap between germline ends came to 9 bases. Germline V gives CDR1 LGHDT, CDR2 YNNKEL (reference sequence). This CDR3 reads CASSQGEDDSPLHF. The CDR3 nucleotides are TGTGCCAGCAGCCAAGGAGAGGATGATTCACCCCTCCACTTT.

The V and J genes are TRBV18 and TRBJ1-5; perhaps TRBD1 as D (5 bases). This CDR3 has 15 residues. The V end was cut by 3 bases, the J end by 0 bases, with 9 bases between. Per germline, CDR1 KGHSH and CDR2 LQKENI. CDR3 in amino acids: CASSPRDGSNQPQHF. CDR3 sequence (DNA): TGTGCCAGCTCACCGCGGGACGGTAGCAATCAGCCCCAGCATTTT.

The V and J genes are TRBV7-2 and TRBJ2-6, with 7 bases fitting TRBD1. V lost 4 bases to trimming and J lost 2 bases; unmatched junction nucleotides: 2. This CDR3 is 15 amino acids long. Germline loops: CDR1 SGHTA, CDR2 FQGNSA. The chain's CDR3 is CASSSDRAGANVLTF. The CDR3 coding sequence is TGTGCCAGCAGCTCCGACAGGGCTGGGGCCAACGTCCTGACTTTC.

This sequence joins TRBV6-5 and TRBJ1-2; tentatively, D is TRBD1 (5 bases). Germline V gives CDR1 MNHEY, CDR2 SVGAGI. The CDR3 has 12 amino acids. With 6 bases removed from V and 7 bases from J, the gap between germline ends came to 12 bases. This chain's CDR3 is CASSQGGGGYTF. The CDR3 region has the DNA TGTGCCAGCAGCCAAGGCGGGGGTGGCTACACCTTC.